The 5 T cell receptor beta chains below all came from one sample that was sequenced in a study of CD8+ T cells in alopecia areata. Indicated treatment: oral pan-JAK inhibitor, 5-10 mg twice daily. The authors extracted RNA and reverse transcribed it into cDNA as the sequencing template. Measured with immunoSEQ multiplex PCR; TCRdb has only the in-frame clones, and not every one. The sample yields fewer than 200,000 clones, approximately 57% seen once. Sequencing used CD4+ T cells sorted from blood, obtained at week 24, from a patient treated with tofacitinib. The receptors were gathered from a human donor with alopecia areata.

V is TRBV23-1 and J is TRBJ1-1; 12 positions agree with TRBD1. TRBV23-1 is known as an ORF, though its function is uncertain. With V trimmed by 5 bases and J by 5 bases, 12 bases remained unmatched. CDR3 length: 17 residues. CDR3 region: CASSYLRDRGPGTEAFF. Here the CDR3 DNA reads TGCGCCAGCAGTTACCTCCGGGACAGGGGGCCGGGAACTGAAGCTTTCTTT.

This clone was detected a few times. The gene calls are TRBV2 and TRBJ2-5; D remains unclear. CDR3 length: 14 residues. Germline V gives CDR1 SNHLY, CDR2 FYNNEI. V lost 1 base and J 3 bases, leaving 9 bases between the germline ends. The CDR3 reads CASSEGLGKETQYF. CDR3 bases: TGTGCCAGCAGTGAAGGTTTGGGCAAAGAGACCCAGTACTTC.

The gene calls are TRBV11-3 and TRBJ1-6; maybe TRBD1 (6 bases). Germline assignment: CDR1 SGHNT and CDR2 YENEEA. CDR3 length: 13 residues. Trimming shortened V by 5 bases and J by 8 bases, and 10 bases separated the two germline ends. DNA of the CDR3: TGTGCCAGCAGCCTCGAGGGGGATTCACCCCTCCACTTT. Translated, it gives CASSLEGDSPLHF.

This clone has a handful of counts. The gene calls are TRBV11-2 and TRBJ1-2; D possibly corresponds to TRBD1 (5 bases). Trimming stripped 5 bases from V and 7 bases from J, with 14 bases between. The CDR3 runs 13 residues. Germline V lookup: CDR1 SGHAT, CDR2 FQNNGV. In DNA form, the CDR3 reads TGTGCCAGCAGCCTAGCAGGGTATGGTGGCTACACCTTC. It translates to CASSLAGYGGYTF.

V and J are TRBV29-1 and TRBJ2-7; D possibly uses TRBD1 or TRBD2 (5 bases each). This CDR3 has 11 amino acids. Germline V CDR1 and CDR2: SQVTM, ANQGSEA. V lost 7 bases and J lost 2, with 9 bases in between. The CDR3 DNA follows: TGCAGCGCCGGGGCAGCCTACGAGCAGTACTTC. Residues: CSAGAAYEQYF.